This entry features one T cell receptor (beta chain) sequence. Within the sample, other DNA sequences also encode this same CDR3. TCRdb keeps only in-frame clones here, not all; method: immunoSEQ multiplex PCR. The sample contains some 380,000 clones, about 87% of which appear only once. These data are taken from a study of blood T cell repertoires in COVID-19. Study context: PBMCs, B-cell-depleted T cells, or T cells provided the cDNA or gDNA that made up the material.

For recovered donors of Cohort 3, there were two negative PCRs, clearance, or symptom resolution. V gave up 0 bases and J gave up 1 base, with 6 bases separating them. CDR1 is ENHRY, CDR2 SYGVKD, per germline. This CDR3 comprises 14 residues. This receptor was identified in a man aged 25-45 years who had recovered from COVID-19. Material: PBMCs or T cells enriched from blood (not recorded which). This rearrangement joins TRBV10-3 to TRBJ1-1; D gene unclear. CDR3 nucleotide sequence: TGTGCCATCAGTGAGTCCAGCGGGAACACTGAAGCTTTCTTT. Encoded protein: CAISESSGNTEAFF.